What follows is one T cell receptor beta chain and its context. Its antigen remains unidentified. Germline V gene lookup returns CDR1 MNHNY and CDR2 SVGAGI (reference sequence). V was clipped by 8 bases and J by 4 bases; unmatched bases: 11. The CDR3 has 15 residues. Nashville, Tennessee was home to all donors, each a Caucasian adult. Division of CD4+ cells produced a CD45RA+ naive subset and a CD45RA-negative memory subset. The sample originates from a study of shared clonotypes between healthy human individuals. Study context: Per donor, CD8 memory used one plate, CD8 naive used two, CD4 memory used three and CD4 naive used three. Study-wide points: The generation probabilities recorded for non-shared clonotypes fell below those of clonotypes shared by all four donors.

The protocol was immunoSEQ multiplex PCR, while the TCRdb copy is restricted to in-frame clones and leaves out a portion. The table has millions of clones, roughly nine tenths seen once. The chain uses TRBV6-6 and TRBJ2-3; 8 bases align to TRBD2. This receptor was identified in a man younger than 35 in good health. The sequenced sample was naive CD4+ T cells sorted from blood. Subset: CD45RA+ positively selected. The CDR3 loop reads CASSLGTRGADTQYF. The CDR3 nucleotides are TGTGCCAGCTCACTGGGGACTAGAGGCGCAGATACGCAGTATTTT.